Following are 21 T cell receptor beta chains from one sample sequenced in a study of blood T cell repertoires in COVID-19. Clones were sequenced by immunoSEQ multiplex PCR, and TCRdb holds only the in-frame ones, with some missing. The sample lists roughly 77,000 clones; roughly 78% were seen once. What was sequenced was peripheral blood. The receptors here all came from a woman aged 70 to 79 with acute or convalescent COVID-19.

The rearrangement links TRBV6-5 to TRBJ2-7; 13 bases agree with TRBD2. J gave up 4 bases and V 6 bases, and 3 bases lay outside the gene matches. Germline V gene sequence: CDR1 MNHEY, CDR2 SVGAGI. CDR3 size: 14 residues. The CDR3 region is CASSGLAGVYEQYF. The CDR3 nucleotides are TGTGCCAGCAGCGGACTAGCGGGGGTGTACGAGCAGTACTTC.

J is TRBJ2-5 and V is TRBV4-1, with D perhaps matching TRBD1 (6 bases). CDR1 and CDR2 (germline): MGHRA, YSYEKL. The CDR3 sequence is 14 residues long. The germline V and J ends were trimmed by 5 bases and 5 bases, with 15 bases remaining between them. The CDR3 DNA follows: TGCGCCAGCAGCTTAACACAGGGTCAGGAGACCCAGTACTTC. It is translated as CASSLTQGQETQYF.

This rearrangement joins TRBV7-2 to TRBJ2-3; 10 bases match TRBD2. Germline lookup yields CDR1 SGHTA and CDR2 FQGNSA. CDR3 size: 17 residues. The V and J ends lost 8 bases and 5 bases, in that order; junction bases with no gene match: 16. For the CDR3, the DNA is TGTGCCAGCCGGCCTAATGGGGGGCTAGCGGGGGAAGATACGCAGTATTTT. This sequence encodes CASRPNGGLAGEDTQYF.

CDR3 in DNA: TGTGCCAGCAGCCAGCAGCGGAATCAGCCCCAGCATTTT. It yields the protein CASSQQRNQPQHF. The chain has TRBV3-1 (or the pseudogene TRBV3-2) and TRBJ1-5; the D is unclear. This CDR3 comprises 13 residues. The V gene's germline CDR1 is LGHDT and CDR2 YNNKEL (reference sequence). V lost 3 bases and J 4 bases, leaving 7 bases between the germline ends.

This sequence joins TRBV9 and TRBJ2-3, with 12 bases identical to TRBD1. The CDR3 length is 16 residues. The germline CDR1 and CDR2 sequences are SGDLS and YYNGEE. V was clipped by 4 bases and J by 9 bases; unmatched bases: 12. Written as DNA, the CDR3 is TGTGCCAGCAGCCCGGGGACAGGGGGCTTTCTTGTGACGCAGTATTTT. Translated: CASSPGTGGFLVTQYF.

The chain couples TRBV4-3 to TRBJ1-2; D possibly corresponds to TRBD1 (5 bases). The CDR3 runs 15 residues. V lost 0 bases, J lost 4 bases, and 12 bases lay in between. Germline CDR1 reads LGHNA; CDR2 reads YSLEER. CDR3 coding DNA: TGCGCCAGCAGCCAAGATAGTGGGGGGGTCTATGGCTACACCTTC. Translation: CASSQDSGGVYGYTF.

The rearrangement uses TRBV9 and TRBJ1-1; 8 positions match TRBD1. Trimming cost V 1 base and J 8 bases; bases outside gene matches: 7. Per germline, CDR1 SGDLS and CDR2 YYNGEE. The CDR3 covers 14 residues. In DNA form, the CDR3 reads TGTGCCAGCAGCGTATCACCACAGGGGGAGGAAGCTTTCTTT. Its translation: CASSVSPQGEEAFF.

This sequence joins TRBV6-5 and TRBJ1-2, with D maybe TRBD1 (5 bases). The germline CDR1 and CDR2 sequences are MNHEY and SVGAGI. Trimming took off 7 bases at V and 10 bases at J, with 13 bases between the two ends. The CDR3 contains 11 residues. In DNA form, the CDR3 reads TGTGCCAGCACCTCGGAGGGGTACTACACCTTC. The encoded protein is CASTSEGYYTF.

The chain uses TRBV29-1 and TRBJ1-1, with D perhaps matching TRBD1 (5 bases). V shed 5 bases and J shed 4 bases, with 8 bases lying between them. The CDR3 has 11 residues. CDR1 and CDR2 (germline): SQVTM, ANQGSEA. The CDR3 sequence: CSVLGGTEAFF. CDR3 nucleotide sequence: TGCAGCGTTTTGGGGGGCACTGAAGCTTTCTTT.

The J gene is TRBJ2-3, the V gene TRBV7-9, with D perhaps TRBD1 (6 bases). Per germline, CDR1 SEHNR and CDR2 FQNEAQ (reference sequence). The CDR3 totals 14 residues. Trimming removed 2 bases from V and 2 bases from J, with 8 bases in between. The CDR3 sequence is CASSLRDNTDTQYF. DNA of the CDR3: TGTGCCAGCAGCTTACGGGACAACACAGATACGCAGTATTTT.

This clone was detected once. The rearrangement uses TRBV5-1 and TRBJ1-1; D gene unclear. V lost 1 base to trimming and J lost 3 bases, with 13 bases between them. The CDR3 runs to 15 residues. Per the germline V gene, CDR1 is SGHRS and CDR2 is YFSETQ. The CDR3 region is CASSLFQDGDTEAFF. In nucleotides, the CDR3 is TGCGCCAGCAGCTTGTTCCAGGACGGGGACACTGAAGCTTTCTTT. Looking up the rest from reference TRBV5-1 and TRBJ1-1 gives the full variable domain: KAGVTQTPRYLIKTRGQQVTLSCSPISGHRSVSWYQQTPGQGLQFLFEYFSETQRNKGNFPGRFSGRQFSNSRSEMNVSTLELGDSALYLCASSLFQDGDTEAFFGQGTRLTVV.

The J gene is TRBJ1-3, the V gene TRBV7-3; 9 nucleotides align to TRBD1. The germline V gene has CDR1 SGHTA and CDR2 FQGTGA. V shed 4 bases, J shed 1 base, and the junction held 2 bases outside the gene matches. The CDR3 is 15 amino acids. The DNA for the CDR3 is TGTGCCAGCAGCTCCGGACAGGGGTCTGGAAACACCATATATTTT. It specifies CASSSGQGSGNTIYF.

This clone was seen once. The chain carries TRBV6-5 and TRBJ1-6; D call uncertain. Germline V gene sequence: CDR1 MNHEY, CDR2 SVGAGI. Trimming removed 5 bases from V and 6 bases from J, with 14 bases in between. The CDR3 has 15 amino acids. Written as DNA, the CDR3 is TGTGCCAGCAGTCCGATTAGGACTTCTAATTCACCCCTCCACTTT. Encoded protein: CASSPIRTSNSPLHF.

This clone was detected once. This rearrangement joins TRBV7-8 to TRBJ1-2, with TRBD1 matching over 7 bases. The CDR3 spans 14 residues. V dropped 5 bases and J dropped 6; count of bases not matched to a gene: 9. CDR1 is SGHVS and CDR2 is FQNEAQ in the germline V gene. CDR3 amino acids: CASSRRQGGDGYTF. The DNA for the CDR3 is TGTGCCAGCAGCAGACGACAGGGCGGCGATGGCTACACCTTC.

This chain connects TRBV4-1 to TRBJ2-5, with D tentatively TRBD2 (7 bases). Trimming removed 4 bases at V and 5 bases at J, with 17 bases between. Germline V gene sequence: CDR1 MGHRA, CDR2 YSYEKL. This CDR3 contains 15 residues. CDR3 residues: CASSLRWGGAETQYF. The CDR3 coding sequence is TGCGCCAGCAGCCTCCGGTGGGGGGGCGCGGAGACCCAGTACTTC.

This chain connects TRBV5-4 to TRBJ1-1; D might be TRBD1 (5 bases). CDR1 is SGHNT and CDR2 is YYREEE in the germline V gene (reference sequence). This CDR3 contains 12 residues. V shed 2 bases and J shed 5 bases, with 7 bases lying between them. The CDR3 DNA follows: TGTGCCAGCAGCTTCGGGGGGACTGAAGCTTTCTTT. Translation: CASSFGGTEAFF.

CDR3 nucleotide sequence: TGTGCCAGCAGCTTGGTAGCAGCAGATACGCAGTATTTT. It encodes CASSLVAADTQYF. This chain uses TRBV5-6 with TRBJ2-3; no reliable D call. V lost 0 bases to trimming and J lost 4 bases, with 6 bases between them. This CDR3 comprises 13 residues. Germline values: CDR1 SGHDT, CDR2 YYEEEE.

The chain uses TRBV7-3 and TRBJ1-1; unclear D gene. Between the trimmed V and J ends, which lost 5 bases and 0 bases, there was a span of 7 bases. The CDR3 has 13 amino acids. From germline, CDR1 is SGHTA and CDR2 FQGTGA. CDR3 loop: CASSAHMNTEAFF. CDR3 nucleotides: TGTGCCAGCAGCGCCCACATGAACACTGAAGCTTTCTTT.

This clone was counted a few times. CDR3 bases: TGCGCCAGCAGCTACATGCGGGGTGGGAACACTGAAGCTTTCTTT. It encodes CASSYMRGGNTEAFF. The V gene is TRBV4-3, the J gene TRBJ1-1, with D hard to call. CDR3 length: 15 amino acids. Germline CDR1 is LGHNA and CDR2 is YSLEER. V dropped 5 bases and J dropped 1 base, with 14 bases sitting between them.

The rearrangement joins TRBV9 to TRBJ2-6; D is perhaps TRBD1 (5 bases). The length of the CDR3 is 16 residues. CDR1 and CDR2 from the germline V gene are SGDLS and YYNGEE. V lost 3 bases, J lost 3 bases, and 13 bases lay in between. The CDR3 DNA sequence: TGTGCCAGCAGCGGTTTCAGGGTTGGTGGGGCCAACGTCCTGACTTTC. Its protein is CASSGFRVGGANVLTF.

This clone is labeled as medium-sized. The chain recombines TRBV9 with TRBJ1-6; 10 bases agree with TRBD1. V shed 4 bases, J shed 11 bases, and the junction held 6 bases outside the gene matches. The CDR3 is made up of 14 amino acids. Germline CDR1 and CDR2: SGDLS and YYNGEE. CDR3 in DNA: TGTGCCAGCAGCCCCGGGACAGGGGCTCCACCCCTCCACTTT. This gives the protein CASSPGTGAPPLHF.